This T cell receptor beta chain is drawn from a study of cytomegalovirus exposure and HLA in healthy donors. Points from the study as a whole: Most TCR sequences were seen very rarely across donors, but some public TCRs occurred in many. Within an earlier analysis, most TCR beta V segments proved productive either about 90% or about 30% of the time.

Worth noting for this clone: Its antigen is as yet unknown.

Primers: 60 Vbeta forward and 13 Jbeta reverse. Sequencing used immunoSEQ multiplex PCR; TCRdb keeps in-frame clones, though not all of them. This sample carries approximately 180,000 clones, 80% of them seen once, and the ten largest clones take less than 9%. The sample taken for sequencing was PBMCs. The sequence was obtained from a man in his thirties or forties in good health and CMV-seropositive.

DNA of the CDR3: TGTGCCATCAGTGCCGGGGGGACTACGCCCCAGTACTTC. Its protein product is CAISAGGTTPQYF. The gene calls are TRBV10-3 and TRBJ2-5; 7 bases align to TRBD2. CDR3 length equals 13 residues. Germline V gene sequence: CDR1 ENHRY, CDR2 SYGVKD. With V trimmed by 4 bases and J by 9 bases, 8 bases remained unmatched.